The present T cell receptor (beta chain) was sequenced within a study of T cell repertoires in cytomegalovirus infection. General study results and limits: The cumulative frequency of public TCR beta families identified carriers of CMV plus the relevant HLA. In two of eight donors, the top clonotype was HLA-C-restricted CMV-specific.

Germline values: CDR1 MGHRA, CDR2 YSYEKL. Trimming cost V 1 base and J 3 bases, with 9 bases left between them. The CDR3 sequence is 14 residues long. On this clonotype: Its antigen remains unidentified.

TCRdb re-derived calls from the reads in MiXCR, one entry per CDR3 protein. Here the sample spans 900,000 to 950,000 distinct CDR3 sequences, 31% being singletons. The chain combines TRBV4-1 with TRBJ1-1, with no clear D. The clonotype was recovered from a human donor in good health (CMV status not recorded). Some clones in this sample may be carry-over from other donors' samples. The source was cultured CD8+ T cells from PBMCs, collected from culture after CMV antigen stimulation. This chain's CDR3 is CASSQAAGDTEAFF. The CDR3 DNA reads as TGCGCCAGCAGCCAAGCGGCCGGGGACACTGAAGCTTTCTTT.